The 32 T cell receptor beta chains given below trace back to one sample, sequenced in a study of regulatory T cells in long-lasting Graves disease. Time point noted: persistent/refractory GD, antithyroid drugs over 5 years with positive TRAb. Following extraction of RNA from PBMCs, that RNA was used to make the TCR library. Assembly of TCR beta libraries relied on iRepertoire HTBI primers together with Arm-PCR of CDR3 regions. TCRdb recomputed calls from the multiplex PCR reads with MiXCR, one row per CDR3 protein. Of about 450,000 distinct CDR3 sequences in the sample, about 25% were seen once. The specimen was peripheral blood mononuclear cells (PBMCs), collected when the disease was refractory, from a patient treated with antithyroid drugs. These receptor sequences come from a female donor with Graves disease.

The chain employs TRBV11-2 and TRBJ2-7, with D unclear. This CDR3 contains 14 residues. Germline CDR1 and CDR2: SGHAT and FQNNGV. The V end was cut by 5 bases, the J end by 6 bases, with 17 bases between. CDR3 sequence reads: CASSPVNSLVEQYF. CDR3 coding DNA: TGTGCCAGCAGCCCCGTCAATTCCTTGGTCGAGCAGTACTTC. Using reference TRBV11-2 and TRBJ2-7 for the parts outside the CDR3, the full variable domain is EAGVAQSPRYKIIEKRQSVAFWCNPISGHATLYWYQQILGQGPKLLIQFQNNGVVDDSQLPKDRFSAERLKGVDSTLKIQPAKLEDSAVYLCASSPVNSLVEQYFGPGTRLTVT.

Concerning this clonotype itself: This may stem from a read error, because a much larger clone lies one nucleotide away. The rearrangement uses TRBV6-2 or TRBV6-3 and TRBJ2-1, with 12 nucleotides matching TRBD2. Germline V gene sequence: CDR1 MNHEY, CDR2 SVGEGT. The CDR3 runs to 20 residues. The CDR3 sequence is CAGSYSILLKRTSGDNEQFF. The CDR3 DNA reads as TGTGCCGGCAGTTACTCGATCCTTCTCAAGCGGACTAGCGGGGACAATGAGCAGTTCTTC.

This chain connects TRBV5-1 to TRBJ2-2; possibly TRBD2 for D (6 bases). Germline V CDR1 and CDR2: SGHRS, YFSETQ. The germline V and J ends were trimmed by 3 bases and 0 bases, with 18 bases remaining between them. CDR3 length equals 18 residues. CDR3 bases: TGCGCCAGCAGCTCAGTCGGTCGGGGGTTCGCGAACACCGGGGAGCTGTTTTTT. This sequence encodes CASSSVGRGFANTGELFF.

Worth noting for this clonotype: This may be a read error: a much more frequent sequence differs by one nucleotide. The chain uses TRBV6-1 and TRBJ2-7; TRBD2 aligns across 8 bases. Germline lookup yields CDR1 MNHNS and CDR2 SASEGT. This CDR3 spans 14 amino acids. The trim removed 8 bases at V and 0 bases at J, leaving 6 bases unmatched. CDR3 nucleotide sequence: TGTGCCAGCGACATAGCGGGAAACTCCTACGAGCAGTACTTC. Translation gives CASDIAGNSYEQYF.

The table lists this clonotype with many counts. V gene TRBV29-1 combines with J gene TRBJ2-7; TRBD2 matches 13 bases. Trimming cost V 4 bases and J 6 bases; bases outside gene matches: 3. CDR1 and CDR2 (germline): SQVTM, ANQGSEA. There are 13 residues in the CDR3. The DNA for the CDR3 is TGCAGCGTTGGACTAGCGGGAGGAGGCGAGCAGTACTTC. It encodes CSVGLAGGGEQYF.

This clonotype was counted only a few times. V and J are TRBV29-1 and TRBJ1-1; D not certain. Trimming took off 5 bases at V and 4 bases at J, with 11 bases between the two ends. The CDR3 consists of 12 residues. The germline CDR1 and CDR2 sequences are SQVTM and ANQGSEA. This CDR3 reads CSVIVSGTEAFF. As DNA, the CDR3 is TGCAGCGTTATCGTCAGTGGCACTGAAGCTTTCTTT. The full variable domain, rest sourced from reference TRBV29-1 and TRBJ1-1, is SAVISQKPSRDICQRGTSLTIQCQVDSQVTMMFWYRQQPGQSLTLIATANQGSEATYESGFVIDKFPISRPNLTFSTLTVSNMSPEDSSIYLCSVIVSGTEAFFGQGTRLTVV.

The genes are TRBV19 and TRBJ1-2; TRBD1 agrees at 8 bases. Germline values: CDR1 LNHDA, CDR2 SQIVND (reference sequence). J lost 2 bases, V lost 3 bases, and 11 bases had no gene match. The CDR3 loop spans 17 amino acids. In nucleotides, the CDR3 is TGTGCCAGTAGTATGGATCTATGGGCAGGGGGCAACTATGGCTACACCTTC. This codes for CASSMDLWAGGNYGYTF.

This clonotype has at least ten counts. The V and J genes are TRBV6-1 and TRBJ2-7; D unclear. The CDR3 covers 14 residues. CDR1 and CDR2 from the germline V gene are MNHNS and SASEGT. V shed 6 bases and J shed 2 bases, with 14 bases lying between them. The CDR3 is CASRVRSTTYEQYF. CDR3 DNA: TGTGCCAGCAGGGTCAGGTCAACTACCTACGAGCAGTACTTC.

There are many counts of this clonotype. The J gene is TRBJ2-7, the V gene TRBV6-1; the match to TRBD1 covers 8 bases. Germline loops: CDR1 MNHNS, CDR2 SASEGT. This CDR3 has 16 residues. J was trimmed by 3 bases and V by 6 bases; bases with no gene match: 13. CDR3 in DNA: TGTGCCAGCAGCCCAACCCCACGGACAGGGAGCTACGAGCAGTACTTC. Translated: CASSPTPRTGSYEQYF.

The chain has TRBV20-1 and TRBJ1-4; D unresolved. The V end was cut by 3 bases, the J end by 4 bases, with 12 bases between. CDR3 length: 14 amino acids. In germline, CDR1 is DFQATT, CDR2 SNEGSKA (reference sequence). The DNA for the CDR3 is TGCAGTGCTAGTGGCGGTTCTGGTAATGAAAAACTGTTTTTT. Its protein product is CSASGGSGNEKLFF.

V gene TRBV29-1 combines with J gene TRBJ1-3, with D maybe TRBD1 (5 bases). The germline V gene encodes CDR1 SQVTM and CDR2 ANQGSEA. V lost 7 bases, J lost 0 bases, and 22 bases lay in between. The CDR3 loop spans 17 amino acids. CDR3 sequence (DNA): TGCAGCGCCCGCCTACAGAGGGGCTCTCTCTCTGGAAACACCATATATTTT. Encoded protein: CSARLQRGSLSGNTIYF.

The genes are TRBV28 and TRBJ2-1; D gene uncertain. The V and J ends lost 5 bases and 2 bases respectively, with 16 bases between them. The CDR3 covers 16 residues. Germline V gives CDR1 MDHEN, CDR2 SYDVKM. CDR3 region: CASSQLWADAYNEQFF. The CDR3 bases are TGTGCCAGCAGTCAACTTTGGGCCGACGCCTACAATGAGCAGTTCTTC.

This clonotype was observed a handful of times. This CDR3 is CAGQRGEQTEAFF. CDR3 bases: TGTGCCGGTCAAAGGGGGGAACAAACTGAAGCTTTCTTT. The chain combines TRBV5-4 with TRBJ1-1, with D tentatively TRBD1 (6 bases). The CDR3 runs to 13 residues. Per germline, CDR1 SGHNT and CDR2 YYREEE (reference sequence). V lost 10 bases and J 5 bases, leaving 18 bases between the germline ends.

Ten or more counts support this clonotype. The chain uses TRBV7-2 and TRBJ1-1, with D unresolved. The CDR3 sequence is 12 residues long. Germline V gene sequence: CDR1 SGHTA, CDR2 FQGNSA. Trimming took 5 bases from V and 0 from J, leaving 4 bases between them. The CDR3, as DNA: TGTGCCAGCAGCACAATGAACACTGAAGCTTTCTTT. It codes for CASSTMNTEAFF. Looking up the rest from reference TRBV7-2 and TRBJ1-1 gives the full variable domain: GAGVSQSPSNKVTEKGKDVELRCDPISGHTALYWYRQSLGQGLEFLIYFQGNSAPDKSGLPSDRFSAERTGGSVSTLTIQRTQQEDSAVYLCASSTMNTEAFFGQGTRLTVV.

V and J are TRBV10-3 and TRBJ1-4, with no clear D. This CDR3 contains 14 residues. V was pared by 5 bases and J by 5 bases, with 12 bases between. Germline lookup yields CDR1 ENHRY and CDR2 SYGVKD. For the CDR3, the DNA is TGTGCCATCAGTCGCGGCAGTGAGAATGAAAAACTGTTTTTT. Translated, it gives CAISRGSENEKLFF.

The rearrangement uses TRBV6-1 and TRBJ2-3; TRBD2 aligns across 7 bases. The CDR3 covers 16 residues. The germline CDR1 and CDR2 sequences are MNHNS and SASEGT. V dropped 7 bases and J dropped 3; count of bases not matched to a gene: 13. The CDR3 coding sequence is TGTGCCAGCATCCGAGGACTAGTCCTAGGGACAGATACGCAGTATTTT. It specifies CASIRGLVLGTDTQYF.

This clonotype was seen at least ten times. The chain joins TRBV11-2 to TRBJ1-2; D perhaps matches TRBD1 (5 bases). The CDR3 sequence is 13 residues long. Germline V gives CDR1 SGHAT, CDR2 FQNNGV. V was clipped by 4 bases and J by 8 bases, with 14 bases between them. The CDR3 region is CASSWGRKSGYTF. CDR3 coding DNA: TGTGCCAGCAGCTGGGGGAGGAAGAGCGGCTACACCTTC.

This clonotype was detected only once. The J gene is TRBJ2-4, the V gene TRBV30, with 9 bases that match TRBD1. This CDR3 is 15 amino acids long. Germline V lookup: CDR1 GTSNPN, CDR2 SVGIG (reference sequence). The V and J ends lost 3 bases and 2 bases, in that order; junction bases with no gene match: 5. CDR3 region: CAWRGTGTTKNIQYF. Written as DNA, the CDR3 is TGTGCCTGGAGGGGGACAGGGACGACCAAAAACATTCAGTACTTC.

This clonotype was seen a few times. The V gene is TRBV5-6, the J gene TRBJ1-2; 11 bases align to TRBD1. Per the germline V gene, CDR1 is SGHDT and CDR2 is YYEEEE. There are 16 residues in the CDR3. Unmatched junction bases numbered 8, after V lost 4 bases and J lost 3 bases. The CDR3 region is CASSPRRTGGYYGYTF. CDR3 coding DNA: TGTGCCAGCAGCCCCAGGCGGACAGGGGGCTACTATGGCTACACCTTC.

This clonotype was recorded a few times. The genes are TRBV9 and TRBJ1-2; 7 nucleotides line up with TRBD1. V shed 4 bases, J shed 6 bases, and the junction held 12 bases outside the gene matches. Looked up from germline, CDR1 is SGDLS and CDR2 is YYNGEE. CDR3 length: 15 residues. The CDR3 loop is CASSPEDRRWNGYTF. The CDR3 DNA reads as TGTGCCAGCAGCCCCGAGGACAGGCGGTGGAATGGCTACACCTTC.

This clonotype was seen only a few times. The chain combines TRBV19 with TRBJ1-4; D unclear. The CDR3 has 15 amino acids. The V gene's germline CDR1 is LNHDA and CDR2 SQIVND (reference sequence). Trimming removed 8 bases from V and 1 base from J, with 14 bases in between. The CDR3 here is CASRRGRETNEKLFF. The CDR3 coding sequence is TGTGCCAGTCGCCGAGGGAGGGAAACTAATGAAAAACTGTTTTTT. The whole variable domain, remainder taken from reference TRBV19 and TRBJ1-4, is DGGITQSPKYLFRKEGQNVTLSCEQNLNHDAMYWYRQDPGQGLRLIYYSQIVNDFQKGDIAEGYSVSREKKESFPLTVTSAQKNPTAFYLCASRRGRETNEKLFFGSGTQLSVL.

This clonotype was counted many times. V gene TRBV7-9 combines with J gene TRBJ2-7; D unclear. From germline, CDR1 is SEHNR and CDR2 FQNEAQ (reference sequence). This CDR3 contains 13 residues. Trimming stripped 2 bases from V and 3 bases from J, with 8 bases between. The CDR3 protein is CASSLFTGYEQYF. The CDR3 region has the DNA TGTGCCAGCAGCTTATTTACGGGCTACGAGCAGTACTTC.

The CDR3 here is CSARPGTANTGELFF. In nucleotides, the CDR3 is TGCAGTGCTAGACCGGGGACAGCCAACACCGGGGAGCTGTTTTTT. J is TRBJ2-2 and V is TRBV20-1, with 7 bases matching TRBD1. V was clipped by 2 bases and J by 2 bases; unmatched bases: 5. The CDR3 loop spans 15 amino acids. Germline values: CDR1 DFQATT, CDR2 SNEGSKA (reference sequence).

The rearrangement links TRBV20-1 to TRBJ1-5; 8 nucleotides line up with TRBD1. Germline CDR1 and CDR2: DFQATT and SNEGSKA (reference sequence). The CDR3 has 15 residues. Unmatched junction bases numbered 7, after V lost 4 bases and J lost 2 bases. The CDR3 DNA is TGCAGTGCTAAACCAGGGGGCTCGGGCAATCAGCCCCAGCATTTT. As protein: CSAKPGGSGNQPQHF.

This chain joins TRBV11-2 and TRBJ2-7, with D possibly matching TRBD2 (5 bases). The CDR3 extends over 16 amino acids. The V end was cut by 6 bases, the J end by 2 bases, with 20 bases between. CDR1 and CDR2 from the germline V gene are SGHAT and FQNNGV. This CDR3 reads CASRKRNFGLTYEQYF. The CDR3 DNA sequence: TGTGCCAGCAGAAAGCGGAACTTCGGATTGACCTACGAGCAGTACTTC.

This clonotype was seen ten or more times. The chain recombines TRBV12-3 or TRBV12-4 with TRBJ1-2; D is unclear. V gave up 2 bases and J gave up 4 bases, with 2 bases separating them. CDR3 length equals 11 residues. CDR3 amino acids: CASSLSYGYTF. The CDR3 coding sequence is TGTGCCAGCAGTTTAAGCTATGGCTACACCTTC.

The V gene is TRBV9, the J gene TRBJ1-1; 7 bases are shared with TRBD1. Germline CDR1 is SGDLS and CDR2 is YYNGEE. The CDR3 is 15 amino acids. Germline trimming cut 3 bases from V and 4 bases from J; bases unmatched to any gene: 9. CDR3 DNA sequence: TGTGCCAGCAGCGCCACAGGGGCCGGTGCCACTGAAGCTTTCTTT. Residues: CASSATGAGATEAFF.

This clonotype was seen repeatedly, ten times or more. The CDR3 region is CASSPRTSGGGTQYF. The CDR3 DNA is TGTGCCAGCAGCCCTCGGACTAGCGGGGGGGGGACCCAGTACTTC. The gene calls are TRBV7-7 and TRBJ2-5, with 15 bases lining up with TRBD2. The CDR3 totals 15 residues. The J segment lost 7 bases and the V segment lost 5 bases, leaving 5 bases of the junction unmatched. The germline V gene encodes CDR1 SSHAT and CDR2 FNYEAQ (reference sequence).

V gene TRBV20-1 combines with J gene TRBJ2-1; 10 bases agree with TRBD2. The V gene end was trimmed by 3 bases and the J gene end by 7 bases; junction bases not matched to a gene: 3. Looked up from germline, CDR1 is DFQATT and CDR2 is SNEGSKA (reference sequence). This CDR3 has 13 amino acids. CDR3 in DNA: TGCAGTGCTAGGGGTAGCGGGAGGAATGAGCAGTTCTTC. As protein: CSARGSGRNEQFF.

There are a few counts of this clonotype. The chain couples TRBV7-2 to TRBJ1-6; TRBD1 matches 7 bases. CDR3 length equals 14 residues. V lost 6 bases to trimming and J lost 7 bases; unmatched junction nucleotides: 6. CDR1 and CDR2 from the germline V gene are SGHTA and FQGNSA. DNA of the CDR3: TGTGCCAGCAGGTGGGACAGTCAAAATTCACCCCTCCACTTT. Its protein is CASRWDSQNSPLHF.

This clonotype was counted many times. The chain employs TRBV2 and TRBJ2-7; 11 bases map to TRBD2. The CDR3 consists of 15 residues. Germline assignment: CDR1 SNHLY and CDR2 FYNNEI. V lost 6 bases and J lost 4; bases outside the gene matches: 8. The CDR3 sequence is CASSQSGLAGYEQYF. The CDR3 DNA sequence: TGTGCCAGCAGCCAGAGCGGACTAGCGGGTTACGAGCAGTACTTC.

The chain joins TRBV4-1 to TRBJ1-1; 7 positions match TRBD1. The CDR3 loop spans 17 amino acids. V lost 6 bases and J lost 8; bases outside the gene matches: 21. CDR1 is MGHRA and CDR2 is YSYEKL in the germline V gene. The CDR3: CASSRTQGRGGFVEAFF. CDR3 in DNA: TGCGCCAGCAGTCGAACCCAAGGCAGGGGGGGTTTCGTAGAAGCTTTCTTT.